This TCR beta chain stems from a study of cytomegalovirus exposure and HLA in healthy donors. Study-wide results and limits: In a later analysis, TCR beta V- and J-gene trimming showed a link to a missense DCLRE1C variant. Later, TCR association rates were found to vary by HLA locus, highest for DRB1 and lowest for HLA-C.

Unrecorded immune exposure was likely among donors, who were nominally healthy when sampled. Turning to this clone: What it recognizes is unknown.

Both 60 Vbeta primers and 13 Jbeta primers went into the PCR. This table comes from immunoSEQ multiplex PCR, and its TCRdb copy is limited to in-frame clones, with some not included. The table has roughly 290,000 clones, about four fifths seen once. Germline-derived CDR1 and CDR2 are KGHSH and LQKENI. The CDR3 sequence is 14 residues long. V dropped 2 bases and J dropped 3 bases, with 9 bases sitting between them. This TCR was recovered from a girl between 2 and 10 years old in good health and CMV-seronegative. Specimen: PBMCs. The V call is TRBV18, the J call TRBJ2-3; D possibly corresponds to TRBD1 (6 bases). In DNA form, the CDR3 reads TGTGCCAGCTCACCAAACAGGGATACAGATACGCAGTATTTT. Its protein is CASSPNRDTDTQYF.